A selection of T cell receptor beta chains follows, all from one sample in a study of T cells in Graves' hyperthyroidism and ophthalmopathy. TCRdb recomputed calls from the multiplex PCR reads with MiXCR, one row per CDR3 protein. The data show under 400,000 distinct CDR3 sequences, about 13% seen once. Sequences were obtained from blood. These receptors were taken from a young woman with Graves' hyperthyroidism. The CDR3 runs from the conserved cysteine through the conserved F or W. The order of the fields is J gene, V gene, D gene, clone size, CDR3 DNA, CDR3 protein. D genes are given only for firm matches. Some rows mark clone size as missing; the rest say once, few, many or name a class of expanded clone.

j_call: TRBJ1-1
v_call: TRBV20-1
d_call: NA
clone_size: few
cdr3_nt: TGCAGTGGATTGGGGGCACCCGTAAACACTGAAGCTTTCTTT
cdr3_aa: CSGLGAPVNTEAFF

j_call: TRBJ1-5
v_call: TRBV29-1
d_call: TRBD1
clone_size: many
cdr3_nt: TGCAGCGTTGGGGCAGGGGGCGCGAGTCAGCCCCAGCATTTT
cdr3_aa: CSVGAGGASQPQHF

j_call: TRBJ1-4
v_call: TRBV9
d_call: NA
clone_size: many
cdr3_nt: TGTGCCAGCAGCGCCTCAGGCCTTAATGAAAAACTGTTTTTT
cdr3_aa: CASSASGLNEKLFF

j_call: TRBJ2-7
v_call: TRBV28
d_call: TRBD1
clone_size: many
cdr3_nt: TGTGCCAGCAGTTACCGGGACAGGGGGAAAAAAGACTCCTACGAGCAGTACTTC
cdr3_aa: CASSYRDRGKKDSYEQYF

j_call: TRBJ1-5
v_call: TRBV6-5
d_call: TRBD1
clone_size: many
cdr3_nt: TGTGCCAGCAGTTACGGAGGGGGCGGAGGACCTCAGCCCCAGCATTTT
cdr3_aa: CASSYGGGGGPQPQHF

j_call: TRBJ1-3
v_call: TRBV5-6
d_call: NA
clone_size: few
cdr3_nt: TGTGCCAGCAGCTTGGTGTCGGGCGGCAACACCATATATTTT
cdr3_aa: CASSLVSGGNTIYF

j_call: TRBJ2-3
v_call: TRBV19
d_call: NA
clone_size: few
cdr3_nt: TGTGCCAGTAACAGCGAGGCAGATACGCAGTATTTT
cdr3_aa: CASNSEADTQYF

j_call: TRBJ2-3
v_call: TRBV6-1
d_call: TRBD1
clone_size: NA
cdr3_nt: TGTGCCAGCAGTGCGGTTTGGACAGGGGGCGCCCCGGATACGCAGTATTTT
cdr3_aa: CASSAVWTGGAPDTQYF

j_call: TRBJ1-2
v_call: TRBV7-8
d_call: TRBD1
clone_size: many
cdr3_nt: TGTGCCAGCAGCTCCTCGGCAGGGGGAAACTATGGCTACACCTTC
cdr3_aa: CASSSSAGGNYGYTF

j_call: TRBJ1-6
v_call: TRBV7-9
d_call: TRBD1
clone_size: many
cdr3_nt: TGTGCCAGCAGTTACGGACAGGGGCGCTCACCCCTCCACTTT
cdr3_aa: CASSYGQGRSPLHF

j_call: TRBJ1-1
v_call: TRBV20-1
d_call: NA
clone_size: many
cdr3_nt: TGCAGTGCTAGAGACCCCTACAGGAACACTGAAGCTTTCTTT
cdr3_aa: CSARDPYRNTEAFF

j_call: TRBJ2-2
v_call: TRBV4-2
d_call: NA
clone_size: few
cdr3_nt: TGTGCCAGCAGCCAGGACTCCGGTACCCTGGCGAGGACCGGGGAGCTGTTTTTT
cdr3_aa: CASSQDSGTLARTGELFF

j_call: TRBJ2-7
v_call: TRBV6-2/TRBV6-3
d_call: TRBD2
clone_size: many
cdr3_nt: TGTGCCAGCAGTTACTCATGGGGACTAGAGCTCTACGAGCAGTACTTC
cdr3_aa: CASSYSWGLELYEQYF

j_call: TRBJ2-5
v_call: TRBV20-1
d_call: NA
clone_size: many
cdr3_nt: TGCAGTGCTAGGACTCCAGCGGAACAAGAGACCCAGTACTTC
cdr3_aa: CSARTPAEQETQYF

j_call: TRBJ2-7
v_call: TRBV3-1
d_call: NA
clone_size: many
cdr3_nt: TGTGCCAGCAGCCGAGCTCAGACTTGGGAGCAGTACTTC
cdr3_aa: CASSRAQTWEQYF

j_call: TRBJ1-1
v_call: TRBV27
d_call: NA
clone_size: many
cdr3_nt: TGTGCCAGCAGACCCGTGTGGGCCGACCCCATGAACACTGAAGCTTTCTTT
cdr3_aa: CASRPVWADPMNTEAFF

j_call: TRBJ2-2
v_call: TRBV20-1
d_call: TRBD1
clone_size: many
cdr3_nt: TGCAGTGCTACTCCTGGGACAGGGATGAGTACCGGGGAGCTGTTTTTT
cdr3_aa: CSATPGTGMSTGELFF

j_call: TRBJ1-5
v_call: TRBV28
d_call: NA
clone_size: many
cdr3_nt: TGTGCCAGCAGTTTTCGGGGGTTCAATCAGCCCCAGCATTTT
cdr3_aa: CASSFRGFNQPQHF

j_call: TRBJ2-1
v_call: TRBV7-9
d_call: NA
clone_size: many
cdr3_nt: TGTGCCAGCAGCTTAGTAATTGCCGGGGATGAGCAGTTCTTC
cdr3_aa: CASSLVIAGDEQFF

j_call: TRBJ2-1
v_call: TRBV20-1
d_call: NA
clone_size: few
cdr3_nt: TGCAGTGCCCTCCATCCGACCAGGCCTGAGCAGTTCTTC
cdr3_aa: CSALHPTRPEQFF

j_call: TRBJ1-6
v_call: TRBV5-8
d_call: TRBD1
clone_size: few
cdr3_nt: TGTGCCAGCAGCTCCGGACAGGGGGCATCACCCCTCCACTTT
cdr3_aa: CASSSGQGASPLHF

j_call: TRBJ1-1
v_call: TRBV19
d_call: TRBD1
clone_size: many
cdr3_nt: TGTGCCAGTTCGGGACAGGCGAACCTGAACACTGAAGCTTTCTTT
cdr3_aa: CASSGQANLNTEAFF

j_call: TRBJ1-2
v_call: TRBV19
d_call: NA
clone_size: few
cdr3_nt: TGTGCCAGTAGTTCTACAGGAGCCTATGGCTACACCTTC
cdr3_aa: CASSSTGAYGYTF

j_call: TRBJ2-1
v_call: TRBV20-1
d_call: NA
clone_size: NA
cdr3_nt: TGCAGTGCTACCAGCGAACGTATCTATTACAGTGAGCAGTTCTTC
cdr3_aa: CSATSERIYYSEQFF

j_call: TRBJ1-1
v_call: TRBV27
d_call: NA
clone_size: many
cdr3_nt: TGTGCCAGCAGTTTATCGGTAACGGGAGACACTGAAGCTTTCTTT
cdr3_aa: CASSLSVTGDTEAFF

j_call: TRBJ2-7
v_call: TRBV20-1
d_call: TRBD2
clone_size: NA
cdr3_nt: TGCAGTGCTCCCGGACTAGCGGATTCCTACGAGCAGTACTTC
cdr3_aa: CSAPGLADSYEQYF

j_call: TRBJ2-3
v_call: TRBV12-3/TRBV12-4
d_call: TRBD2
clone_size: many
cdr3_nt: TGTGCCAGCAGTTCGAATCCGACTAGCGGGAGCGCCTATACGCAGTATTTT
cdr3_aa: CASSSNPTSGSAYTQYF

j_call: TRBJ2-2
v_call: TRBV5-1
d_call: NA
clone_size: many
cdr3_nt: TGCGCCAGCAGCTGGGACCTCTACTACACCGGGGAGCTGTTTTTT
cdr3_aa: CASSWDLYYTGELFF

j_call: TRBJ1-1
v_call: TRBV20-1
d_call: TRBD1
clone_size: many
cdr3_nt: TGCAGTGCTAGAGATAGGACAGGGGGCAACACTGAAGCTTTCTTT
cdr3_aa: CSARDRTGGNTEAFF

j_call: TRBJ2-5
v_call: TRBV12-5
d_call: NA
clone_size: many
cdr3_nt: TGTGCTAGTGCTCCCGGGATGACATTACAAGAGACCCAGTACTTC
cdr3_aa: CASAPGMTLQETQYF

j_call: TRBJ2-7
v_call: TRBV7-9
d_call: NA
clone_size: many
cdr3_nt: TGTGCCAGCAGCTCGCCTCGGACCCAGTCCTACGAGCAGTACTTC
cdr3_aa: CASSSPRTQSYEQYF